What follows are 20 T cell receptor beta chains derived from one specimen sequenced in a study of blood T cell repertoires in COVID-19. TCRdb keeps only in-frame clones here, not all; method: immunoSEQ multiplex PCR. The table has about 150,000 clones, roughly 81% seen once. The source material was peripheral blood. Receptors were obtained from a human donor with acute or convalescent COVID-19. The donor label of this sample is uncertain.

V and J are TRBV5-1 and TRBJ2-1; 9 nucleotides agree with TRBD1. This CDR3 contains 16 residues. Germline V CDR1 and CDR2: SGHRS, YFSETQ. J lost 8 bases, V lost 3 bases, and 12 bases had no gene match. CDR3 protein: CASSSITGTGRDEQFF. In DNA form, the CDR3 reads TGCGCCAGCAGCTCAATAACGGGGACAGGGAGGGATGAGCAGTTCTTC.

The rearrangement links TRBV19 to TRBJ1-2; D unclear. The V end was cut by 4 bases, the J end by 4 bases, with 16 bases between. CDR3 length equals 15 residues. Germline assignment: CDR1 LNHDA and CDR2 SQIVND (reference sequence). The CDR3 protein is CASSTAATPSYGYTF. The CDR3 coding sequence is TGTGCCAGTAGTACGGCGGCGACCCCATCCTATGGCTACACCTTC.

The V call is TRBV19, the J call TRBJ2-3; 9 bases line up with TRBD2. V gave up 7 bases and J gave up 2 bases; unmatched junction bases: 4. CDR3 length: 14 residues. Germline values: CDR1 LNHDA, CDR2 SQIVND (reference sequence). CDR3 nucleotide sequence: TGTGCCAGTAAGGCGGGGGGGAACACAGATACGCAGTATTTT. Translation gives CASKAGGNTDTQYF. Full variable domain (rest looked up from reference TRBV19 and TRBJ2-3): DGGITQSPKYLFRKEGQNVTLSCEQNLNHDAMYWYRQDPGQGLRLIYYSQIVNDFQKGDIAEGYSVSREKKESFPLTVTSAQKNPTAFYLCASKAGGNTDTQYFGPGTRLTVL.

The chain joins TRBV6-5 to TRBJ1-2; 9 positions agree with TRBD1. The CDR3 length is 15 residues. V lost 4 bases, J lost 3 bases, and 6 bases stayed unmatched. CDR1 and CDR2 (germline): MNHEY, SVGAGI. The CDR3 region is CASSSPGQGHYGYTF. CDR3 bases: TGTGCCAGCAGTTCCCCGGGACAGGGACACTATGGCTACACCTTC.

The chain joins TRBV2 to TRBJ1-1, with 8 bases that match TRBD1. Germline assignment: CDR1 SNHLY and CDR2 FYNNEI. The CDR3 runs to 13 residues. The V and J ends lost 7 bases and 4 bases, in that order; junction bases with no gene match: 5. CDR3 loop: CASTRTGGTEAFF. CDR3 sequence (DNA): TGTGCCAGCACCAGAACAGGGGGCACTGAAGCTTTCTTT. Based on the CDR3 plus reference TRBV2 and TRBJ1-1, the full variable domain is EPEVTQTPSHQVTQMGQEVILRCVPISNHLYFYWYRQILGQKVEFLVSFYNNEISEKSEIFDDQFSVERPDGSNFTLKIRSTKLEDSAMYFCASTRTGGTEAFFGQGTRLTVV.

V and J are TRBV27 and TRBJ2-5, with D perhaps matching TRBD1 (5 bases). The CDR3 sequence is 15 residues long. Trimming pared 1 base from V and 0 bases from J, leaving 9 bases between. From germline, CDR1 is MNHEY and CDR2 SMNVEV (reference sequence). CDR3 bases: TGTGCCAGCAGTTTATGGGCAGGGAACCAAGAGACCCAGTACTTC. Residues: CASSLWAGNQETQYF.

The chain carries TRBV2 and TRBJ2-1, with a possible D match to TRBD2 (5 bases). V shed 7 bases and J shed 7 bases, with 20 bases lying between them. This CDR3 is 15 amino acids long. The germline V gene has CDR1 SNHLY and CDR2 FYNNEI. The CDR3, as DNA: TGTGCCAGCAACCAGGAGGTTGGGTTGGGGAATGAGCAGTTCTTC. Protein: CASNQEVGLGNEQFF.

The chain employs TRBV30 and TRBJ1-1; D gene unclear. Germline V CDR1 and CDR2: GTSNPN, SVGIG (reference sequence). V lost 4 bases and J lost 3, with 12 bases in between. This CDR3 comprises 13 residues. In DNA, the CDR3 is TGTGCCTGGAAGCCCCAGCGGTACACTGAAGCTTTCTTT. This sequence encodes CAWKPQRYTEAFF.

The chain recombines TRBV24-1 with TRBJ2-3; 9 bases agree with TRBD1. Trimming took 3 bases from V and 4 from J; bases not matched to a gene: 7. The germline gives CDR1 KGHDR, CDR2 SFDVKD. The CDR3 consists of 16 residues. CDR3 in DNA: TGTGCCACCAGTGATACCGGACAGGGGCAGGCAGATACGCAGTATTTT. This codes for CATSDTGQGQADTQYF.

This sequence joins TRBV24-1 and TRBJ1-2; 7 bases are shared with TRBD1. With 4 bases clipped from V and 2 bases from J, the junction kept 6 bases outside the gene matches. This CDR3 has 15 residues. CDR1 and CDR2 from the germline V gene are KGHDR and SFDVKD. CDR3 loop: CATSETGTANYGYTF. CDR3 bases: TGTGCCACCAGTGAGACCGGGACAGCCAACTATGGCTACACCTTC.

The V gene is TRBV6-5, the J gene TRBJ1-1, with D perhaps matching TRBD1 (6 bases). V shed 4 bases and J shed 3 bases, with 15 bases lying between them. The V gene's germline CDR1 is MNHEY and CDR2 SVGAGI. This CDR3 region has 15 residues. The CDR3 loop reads CASSSTQGLDTEAFF. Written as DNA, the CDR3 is TGTGCCAGCAGTTCCACACAGGGTTTGGACACTGAAGCTTTCTTT.

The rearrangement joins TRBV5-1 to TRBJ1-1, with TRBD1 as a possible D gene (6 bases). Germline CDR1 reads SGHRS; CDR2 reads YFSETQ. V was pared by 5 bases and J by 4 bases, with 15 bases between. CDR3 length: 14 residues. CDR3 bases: TGCGCCAGCAGGTCAACAGGGATTCCCACTGAAGCTTTCTTT. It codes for CASRSTGIPTEAFF.

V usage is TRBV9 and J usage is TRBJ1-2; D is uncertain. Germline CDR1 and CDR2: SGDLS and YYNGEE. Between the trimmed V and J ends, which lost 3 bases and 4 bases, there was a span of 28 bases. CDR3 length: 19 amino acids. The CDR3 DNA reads TGTGCCAGCAGCGGAGAAAAGGTTGGCTCAACCCTCCGACTCTATGGCTACACCTTC. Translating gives CASSGEKVGSTLRLYGYTF.

For the CDR3, the DNA is TGTGCCAGCAGTTTAGCCATGCCGGCACCCCTCCACTTT. This codes for CASSLAMPAPLHF. This chain connects TRBV12-3 or TRBV12-4 to TRBJ1-6; unclear D gene. The V end was cut by 0 bases, the J end by 11 bases, with 8 bases between. The CDR3 has 13 amino acids.

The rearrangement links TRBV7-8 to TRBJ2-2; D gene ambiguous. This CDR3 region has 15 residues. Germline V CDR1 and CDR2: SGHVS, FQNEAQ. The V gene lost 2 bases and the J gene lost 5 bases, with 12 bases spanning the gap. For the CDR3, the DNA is TGTGCCAGCAGCTTACGGGTAGAAGTTACCGGGGAGCTGTTTTTT. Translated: CASSLRVEVTGELFF. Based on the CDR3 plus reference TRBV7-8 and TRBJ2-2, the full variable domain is GAGVSQSPRYKVAKRGQDVALRCDPISGHVSLFWYQQALGQGPEFLTYFQNEAQLDKSGLPSDRFFAERPEGSVSTLKIQRTQQEDSAVYLCASSLRVEVTGELFFGEGSRLTVL.

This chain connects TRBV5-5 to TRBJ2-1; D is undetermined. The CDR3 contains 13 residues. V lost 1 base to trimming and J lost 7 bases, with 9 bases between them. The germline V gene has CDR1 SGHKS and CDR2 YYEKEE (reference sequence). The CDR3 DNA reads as TGTGCCAGCAGCTTGCCCACAGAGAATGAGCAGTTCTTC. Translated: CASSLPTENEQFF.

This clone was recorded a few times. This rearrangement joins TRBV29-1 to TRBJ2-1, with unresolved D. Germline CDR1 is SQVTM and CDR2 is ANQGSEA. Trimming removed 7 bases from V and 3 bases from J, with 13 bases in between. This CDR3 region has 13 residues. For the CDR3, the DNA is TGCAGCGCCCGACGGGTGAACTACAATGAGCAGTTCTTC. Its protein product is CSARRVNYNEQFF.

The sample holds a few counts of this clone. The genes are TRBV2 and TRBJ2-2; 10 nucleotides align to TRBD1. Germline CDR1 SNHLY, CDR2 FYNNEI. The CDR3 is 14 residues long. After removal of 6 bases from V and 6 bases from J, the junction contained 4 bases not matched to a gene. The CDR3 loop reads CASSGTGVPGELFF. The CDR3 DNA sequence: TGTGCCAGCAGCGGGACAGGGGTGCCCGGGGAGCTGTTTTTT.

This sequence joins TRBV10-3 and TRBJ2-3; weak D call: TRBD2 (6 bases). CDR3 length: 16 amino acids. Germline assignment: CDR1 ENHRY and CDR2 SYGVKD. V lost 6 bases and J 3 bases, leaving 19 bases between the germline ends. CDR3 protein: CAISGSRRAGTDTQYF. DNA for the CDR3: TGTGCCATCAGCGGGTCGAGGCGGGCGGGGACAGATACGCAGTATTTT.

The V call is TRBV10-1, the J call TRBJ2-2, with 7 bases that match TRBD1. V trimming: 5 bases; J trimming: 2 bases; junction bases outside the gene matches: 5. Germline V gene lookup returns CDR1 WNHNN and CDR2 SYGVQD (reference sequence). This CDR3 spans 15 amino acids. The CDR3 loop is CASSPRQGNTGELFF. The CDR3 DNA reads TGCGCCAGCAGTCCCCGACAGGGTAACACCGGGGAGCTGTTTTTT.